This T cell receptor beta chain emerged from a study of shared clonotypes between healthy human individuals. Study-level background: Participating donors consisted of two women and a few men aged 18 to 49.

Splitting of CD4+ cells produced CD45RA+ naive and CD45RA-negative memory subsets. Replicate PCRs from sorted subsets contained around 190 ng DNA, which is approximately 30,000 T cell genomes. Profiled with immunoSEQ multiplex PCR; TCRdb holds only in-frame clones, not every one. The table shows about 1.1 million clones, with around 82% occurring only once. Sequenced: memory CD4+ T cells from PBMCs. Subset noted: CD45RA-negative fraction. This clonotype originated in a man aged 18 to 35 in good health. Some clones in this sample may be carry-over from other donors' samples.

The CDR3 loop is CASSLSSGGTDTQYF. The CDR3 coding sequence is TGTGCCAGCAGTTTAAGCTCCGGCGGAACAGATACGCAGTATTTT. This chain uses TRBV28 with TRBJ2-3, with unresolved D. Looked up from germline, CDR1 is MDHEN and CDR2 is SYDVKM. The CDR3 loop spans 15 amino acids. The ends were cut back, 2 bases at V and 3 bases at J, with 12 bases in the middle.